The 21 T cell receptor beta chains in this list originate from one sample, sequenced in a study of T-cell memory formation after mild COVID-19 (dated by TCRdb to the early 2020s). Library construction relied on 5' RACE. Sequencing used an Illumina NovaSeq 6000. The public reads were reanalyzed by TCRdb: fastp trimming at Q25, MiXCR alignment, in-frame beta chains only. Every CDR3 protein is listed once, alongside the most common genes and DNA of its rows. The sample table lists 300,000 to 350,000 distinct CDR3 sequences, about 13% of them with a count of one. The ten largest clones capture 21% of the sample. The sample taken for sequencing was PBMCs or a T cell subset sorted from them (not recorded which). The receptors were sampled from a man aged 18 to 30 who had mild COVID-19 (a few samples of this study predate the infection). The sample titles of this study are shuffled in the database, so cell type and time point are left out; the donor was told from shared clones.

This clonotype has at least ten counts. This chain joins TRBV6-6 and TRBJ2-7; TRBD2 might be the D (5 bases). The V end was cut by 2 bases, the J end by 7 bases, with 12 bases between. Per germline, CDR1 MNHNY and CDR2 SVGAGI (reference sequence). CDR3 length equals 13 residues. CDR3 sequence: CASSYGIPGEQYV. CDR3 bases: TGTGCCAGCAGTTACGGTATCCCGGGGGAGCAGTACGTC.

The CDR3 sequence: CASETGEGTEAFF. In nucleotides, the CDR3 is TGTGCCAGTGAGACAGGGGAGGGCACTGAAGCTTTCTTT. V gene TRBV7-9 combines with J gene TRBJ1-1; 8 bases agree with TRBD1. Unmatched junction bases numbered 7, after V lost 9 bases and J lost 4 bases. Germline V gene data show CDR1 as SEHNR and CDR2 as FQNEAQ (reference sequence). This CDR3 has 13 amino acids. The full variable domain, its missing parts supplied by reference TRBV7-9 and TRBJ1-1, is DTGVSQNPRHKITKRGQNVTFRCDPISEHNRLYWYRQTLGQGPEFLTYFQNEAQLEKSRLLSDRFSAERPKGSFSTLEIQRTEQGDSAMYLCASETGEGTEAFFGQGTRLTVV.

This clonotype was detected a few times. V gene TRBV11-2 combines with J gene TRBJ2-3; no clear D gene. There are 12 residues in the CDR3. CDR1 and CDR2 (germline): SGHAT, FQNNGV. V was clipped by 5 bases and J by 3 bases, with 6 bases between them. CDR3 sequence (DNA): TGTGCCAGCAGCCCAGAGACAGATACGCAGTATTTT. Protein sequence: CASSPETDTQYF.

CDR3 in DNA: TGCGCCAGCAGCCTTGCCGGGACAGGGGTCGTGAACACTGAAGCTTTCTTT. Protein product: CASSLAGTGVVNTEAFF. The V gene is TRBV23-1, the J gene TRBJ1-1; 10 bases are shared with TRBD1. TRBV23-1 is flagged as an ORF with uncertain function. V lost 6 bases to trimming and J lost 0 bases; unmatched junction nucleotides: 10. CDR3 length: 17 residues.

For the CDR3, the DNA is TGTGCCAGCACCCACAGGGGCCAAGATGAAAAACTGTTTTTT. It encodes CASTHRGQDEKLFF. V gene TRBV7-9 combines with J gene TRBJ1-4, with 7 bases lining up with TRBD1. Germline-derived CDR1 and CDR2 are SEHNR and FQNEAQ (reference sequence). The V segment lost 7 bases and the J segment 6 bases; nucleotides outside the gene matches: 8. The CDR3 has 14 amino acids. Complete variable domain (other parts from reference TRBV7-9 and TRBJ1-4): DTGVSQNPRHKITKRGQNVTFRCDPISEHNRLYWYRQTLGQGPEFLTYFQNEAQLEKSRLLSDRFSAERPKGSFSTLEIQRTEQGDSAMYLCASTHRGQDEKLFFGSGTQLSVL.

This chain connects TRBV4-1 to TRBJ1-1, with 8 nucleotides matching TRBD1. Germline V gives CDR1 MGHRA, CDR2 YSYEKL. The CDR3 extends over 15 amino acids. J lost 3 bases, V lost 1 base, and 4 bases had no gene match. The CDR3 DNA sequence: TGCGCCAGCAGCCAAGTGAGACAGGGGTACACTGAAGCTTTCTTT. This encodes CASSQVRQGYTEAFF.

This clonotype turned up a few times. The V and J genes are TRBV24-1 and TRBJ2-2; no clear D gene. The CDR3 runs to 15 residues. V lost 5 bases to trimming and J lost 5 bases, with 14 bases between them. Germline-derived CDR1 and CDR2 are KGHDR and SFDVKD. In nucleotides, the CDR3 is TGTGCCACCAGTGCCTCGGGCCTAAATACCGGGGAGCTGTTTTTT. Encoded protein: CATSASGLNTGELFF.

The count of this clonotype is one. V gene TRBV12-3 or TRBV12-4 combines with J gene TRBJ1-3, with D unclear. Trimming cost V 5 bases and J 0 bases, with 14 bases left between them. The CDR3 has 16 amino acids. CDR3 DNA: TGTGCCAGCAGTGTTTGGACTTTCAGCTCTGGAAACACCATATATTTT. Amino acids: CASSVWTFSSGNTIYF.

This clonotype was seen only a few times. The V and J genes are TRBV10-3 and TRBJ1-3, with TRBD1 identical over 8 bases. Per the germline V gene, CDR1 is ENHRY and CDR2 is SYGVKD. Unmatched junction bases numbered 6, after V lost 6 bases and J lost 8 bases. The CDR3 is made up of 13 amino acids. The CDR3 DNA follows: TGTGCCATCAGCCGACAGGGGTCAGACACCATATATTTT. Its protein product is CAISRQGSDTIYF.

The rearrangement links TRBV5-1 to TRBJ2-4; 11 positions match TRBD2. The ends lost 4 bases at V and 7 bases at J; junction bases unmatched: 7. The length of the CDR3 is 15 residues. The germline gives CDR1 SGHRS, CDR2 YFSETQ. The DNA for the CDR3 is TGCGCCAGCAGCCTTGGGACTAGCGGTTACAACATTCAGTACTTC. It translates to CASSLGTSGYNIQYF.

The chain combines TRBV3-1 with TRBJ2-2, with 7 bases that match TRBD1. The CDR3 is 12 amino acids. The germline CDR1 and CDR2 sequences are LGHDT and YNNKEL (reference sequence). V trimming: 5 bases; J trimming: 6 bases; junction bases outside the gene matches: 0. For the CDR3, the DNA is TGTGCCAGCAGCACAGGGGCCGGGGAGCTGTTTTTT. Encoded protein: CASSTGAGELFF.

This clonotype came up many times. The V call is TRBV7-6, the J call TRBJ1-4; 7 nucleotides line up with TRBD1. This CDR3 contains 16 residues. Germline-derived CDR1 and CDR2 are SGHVS and FNYEAQ. Trimming at V came to 5 bases and at J to 3 bases, leaving 9 bases not matched to a gene. The DNA of the CDR3 is TGTGCCAGCAGCCTAGGATCCGGGACAGCTAATGAAAAACTGTTTTTT. Residues: CASSLGSGTANEKLFF.

The J gene is TRBJ1-5, the V gene TRBV15; tentatively, D is TRBD1 (5 bases). Trimming stripped 3 bases from V and 11 bases from J, with 11 bases between. The CDR3 loop spans 12 amino acids. Per the germline V gene, CDR1 is LNHNV and CDR2 is YYDKDF (reference sequence). DNA for the CDR3: TGTGCCACCAGCAGCCTACAGGCAACCCAGCATTTT. It encodes CATSSLQATQHF.

This clonotype was counted only a few times. This chain joins TRBV21-1 and TRBJ2-1; the table assigns TRBD2, which was not confirmed against the DNA. TRBV21-1 is termed a pseudogene. The CDR3 covers 15 residues. The CDR3 loop is CASSVKWLALNEQFF. The CDR3 bases are TGTGCCAGCAGCGTAAAGTGGCTAGCGCTCAATGAGCAGTTCTTC.

This chain joins TRBV5-1 and TRBJ2-3; a possible D gene is TRBD1 (5 bases). Germline values: CDR1 SGHRS, CDR2 YFSETQ. The CDR3 consists of 14 residues. Trimming took 4 bases from V and 5 from J, leaving 14 bases between them. The CDR3 sequence is CASSQGPVRDTQYF. CDR3 nucleotides: TGCGCCAGCAGCCAGGGCCCGGTGAGAGATACGCAGTATTTT.

This clonotype was detected only a few times. This rearrangement joins TRBV5-1 to TRBJ2-3, with TRBD1 matching 9 bases. The CDR3 runs to 15 residues. The V gene's germline CDR1 is SGHRS and CDR2 YFSETQ. The J segment lost 0 bases and the V segment lost 5 bases, leaving 4 bases of the junction unmatched. The CDR3 is CASRVGTGSTDTQYF. CDR3 DNA: TGCGCCAGCAGGGTCGGGACAGGGAGCACAGATACGCAGTATTTT.

This clonotype appeared a few times. The rearrangement uses TRBV21-1 and TRBJ1-2. TRBV21-1 counts as a pseudogene. This CDR3 comprises 15 residues. CDR3 amino acids: CASSKERRSNYGYTF. DNA of the CDR3: TGTGCCAGCAGCAAAGAGCGCAGGTCCAACTATGGCTACACCTTC.

This clonotype was seen a handful of times. V gene TRBV5-1 combines with J gene TRBJ2-3; D perhaps matches TRBD1 (6 bases). The V and J ends lost 4 bases and 0 bases respectively, with 12 bases between them. The CDR3 spans 15 residues. Germline loops: CDR1 SGHRS, CDR2 YFSETQ. The CDR3 DNA follows: TGCGCCAGCAGCGAGGGACAATTAAGCACAGATACGCAGTATTTT. This codes for CASSEGQLSTDTQYF.

The chain employs TRBV4-3 and TRBJ2-3, with TRBD2 identical over 8 bases. Losses at the gene ends were 4 bases for V and 5 bases for J; bases not matched to a gene: 11. Germline CDR1 reads LGHNA; CDR2 reads YSLEER. The CDR3 contains 16 residues. CDR3: CASSPGGAGGLDTQYF. CDR3 DNA: TGCGCCAGCAGCCCCGGAGGCGCGGGGGGACTAGATACGCAGTATTTT.

This chain links TRBV7-2 with TRBJ2-7; the D is unclear. Looked up from germline, CDR1 is SGHTA and CDR2 is FQGNSA. The CDR3 is made up of 14 amino acids. Trimming stripped 2 bases from V and 0 bases from J, with 8 bases between. The CDR3 region has the DNA TGTGCCAGCAGCTTAAGGACCGACTCCTACGAGCAGTACGTC. Translating it yields CASSLRTDSYEQYV.

J is TRBJ1-6 and V is TRBV18, with D unclear. Germline V CDR1 and CDR2: KGHSH, LQKENI. V was pared by 3 bases and J by 5 bases, with 14 bases between. There are 16 residues in the CDR3. DNA for the CDR3: TGTGCCAGCTCACCCCAATGGAAGCAAGATAATTCACCCCTCCACTTT. Its protein is CASSPQWKQDNSPLHF.